The 27 T cell receptor beta chains below all came from one sample that was sequenced in a study of identical twins. TCRdb analysed the 5' RACE reads with MiXCR anew, one entry per CDR3 protein. The sample records under 900,000 distinct CDR3 sequences, roughly 18% being singletons. These records were also assigned to another study, of T cells expressing NK-cell markers.

Sequencing was performed on PBMCs. All receptors come from a woman under 30 in good health.

This chain connects TRBV12-3 or TRBV12-4 to TRBJ1-3, with a tentative D call TRBD1 (5 bases). V lost 3 bases and J lost 8, with 11 bases in between. CDR3 length: 13 residues. In DNA form, the CDR3 reads TGTGCCAGCAGTTTTATGGTGGGGGACACCATATATTTT. Protein sequence: CASSFMVGDTIYF.

This clonotype was detected a few times. The chain is built from TRBV29-1 and TRBJ1-1; D gene uncertain. Trimming removed 4 bases at V and 1 base at J, with 7 bases between. The CDR3 runs to 12 residues. CDR1 is SQVTM, CDR2 ANQGSEA, per germline. CDR3 protein: CSVAGWNTEAFF. The CDR3, as DNA: TGCAGCGTTGCCGGGTGGAACACTGAAGCTTTCTTT.

This rearrangement joins TRBV20-1 to TRBJ2-7; 7 positions agree with TRBD1. In germline, CDR1 is DFQATT, CDR2 SNEGSKA (reference sequence). This CDR3 region has 13 residues. Unmatched junction bases numbered 4, after V lost 5 bases and J lost 0 bases. DNA for the CDR3: TGCAGTGCTCCCGGGACAGACTCCTACGAGCAGTACTTC. It specifies CSAPGTDSYEQYF.

This chain joins TRBV7-9 and TRBJ1-4; D is unresolved. CDR1 and CDR2 from the germline V gene are SEHNR and FQNEAQ (reference sequence). With 5 bases removed from V and 1 base from J, the gap between germline ends came to 11 bases. The CDR3 spans 15 residues. The CDR3: CASSTLGITNEKLFF. As DNA, the CDR3 is TGTGCCAGCAGCACCCTAGGGATAACTAATGAAAAACTGTTTTTT.

This clonotype has only a few counts. V is TRBV5-1 and J is TRBJ2-1, with D possibly TRBD2 on 5 matching bases. CDR1 SGHRS and CDR2 YFSETQ come from the germline V gene. This CDR3 contains 15 residues. The ends were cut back, 2 bases at V and 3 bases at J, with 12 bases in the middle. Here the CDR3 reads CASSFPGLFYNEQFF. The CDR3, as DNA: TGCGCCAGCAGCTTTCCCGGACTGTTCTACAATGAGCAGTTCTTC.

The chain is built from TRBV19 and TRBJ2-4, with D possibly being TRBD2 (6 bases). The CDR3 spans 14 residues. V gave up 1 base and J gave up 9 bases, with 13 bases separating them. CDR1 and CDR2 from the germline V gene are LNHDA and SQIVND (reference sequence). The CDR3 spells CASSIGGDGSIQYF. The CDR3 DNA follows: TGTGCCAGTAGTATAGGGGGGGACGGAAGCATTCAGTACTTC.

The chain recombines TRBV19 with TRBJ2-7; 9 bases align to TRBD1. Germline values: CDR1 LNHDA, CDR2 SQIVND (reference sequence). Unmatched junction bases numbered 8, after V lost 6 bases and J lost 5 bases. This CDR3 contains 14 residues. Written as DNA, the CDR3 is TGTGCCAGTAGCCGGGGGACAGGGAGAAACGAGCAGTACTTC. It codes for CASSRGTGRNEQYF.

The CDR3 loop reads CASSQDPTVNTEAFF. In DNA, the CDR3 is TGTGCCAGCAGCCAAGACCCGACAGTGAACACTGAAGCTTTCTTT. The rearrangement links TRBV3-1 to TRBJ1-1, with a tentative D call TRBD1 (5 bases). V dropped 0 bases and J dropped 0 bases, with 8 bases sitting between them. CDR1 is LGHDT and CDR2 is YNNKEL in the germline V gene (reference sequence). CDR3 length: 15 residues.

The V gene is TRBV20-1, the J gene TRBJ2-2; D may be TRBD1 (5 bases). CDR1 and CDR2 from the germline V gene are DFQATT and SNEGSKA (reference sequence). Trimming pared 5 bases from V and 0 bases from J, leaving 10 bases between. The CDR3 spans 14 residues. The CDR3 DNA reads TGCAGTGCTGCAGACAGCTCGAACACCGGGGAGCTGTTTTTT. Its protein is CSAADSSNTGELFF.

The chain has TRBV20-1 and TRBJ2-3, with D perhaps TRBD2 (6 bases). V gave up 5 bases and J gave up 2 bases, with 14 bases separating them. CDR3 length equals 14 residues. The germline V gene encodes CDR1 DFQATT and CDR2 SNEGSKA (reference sequence). The CDR3 spells CSAGGTVNTDTQYF. DNA of the CDR3: TGCAGTGCTGGGGGGACTGTGAACACAGATACGCAGTATTTT.

The chain is built from TRBV10-1 and TRBJ2-2, with D maybe TRBD2 (6 bases). The CDR3 length is 14 residues. Germline CDR1 is WNHNN and CDR2 is SYGVQD (reference sequence). V dropped 6 bases and J dropped 5 bases, with 13 bases sitting between them. The CDR3 DNA sequence: TGCGCCAGCAGCCGGGAGCGTACTACCGGGGAGCTGTTTTTT. Protein product: CASSRERTTGELFF.

The chain couples TRBV12-3 or TRBV12-4 to TRBJ2-3; no definite D call. This CDR3 has 13 amino acids. Deletions cut 10 bases from V and 2 bases from J, with 13 bases between. CDR3 region: CAISRTNTDTQYF. CDR3 in DNA: TGTGCCATATCGAGAACTAACACAGATACGCAGTATTTT.

The chain links TRBV25-1 to TRBJ2-7; D remains ambiguous. Looked up from germline, CDR1 is MGHDK and CDR2 is SYGVNS. Trimming left V 7 bases short and J 6 bases short, with 4 bases between. The CDR3 spans 9 residues. The CDR3 reads CASMTEQYF. In nucleotides, the CDR3 is TGTGCCAGCATGACCGAGCAGTACTTC.

This clonotype occurred a few times. The chain couples TRBV27 to TRBJ1-2, with no clear D. The germline V and J ends were trimmed by 4 bases and 8 bases, with 14 bases remaining between them. Germline V gene sequence: CDR1 MNHEY, CDR2 SMNVEV (reference sequence). The CDR3 has 13 amino acids. The CDR3 reads CASSSDRSGGYTF. CDR3 nucleotides: TGTGCCAGCAGTTCCGACCGTTCTGGGGGCTACACCTTC.

V usage is TRBV12-3 or TRBV12-4 and J usage is TRBJ2-1; unclear D gene. Trimming removed 5 bases from V and 8 bases from J, with 16 bases in between. The CDR3 loop spans 14 amino acids. As DNA, the CDR3 is TGTGCCAGCAGTCCAAATCACCTTGGGGATGAGCAGTTCTTC. This gives the protein CASSPNHLGDEQFF.

This chain joins TRBV10-3 and TRBJ2-1, with 12 bases lining up with TRBD2. The germline gives CDR1 ENHRY, CDR2 SYGVKD. There are 16 residues in the CDR3. V gave up 4 bases and J gave up 7 bases; unmatched junction bases: 8. The CDR3 protein is CAISAQTSGSGNEQFF. The CDR3 DNA is TGTGCCATCAGTGCCCAGACTAGCGGGAGCGGGAATGAGCAGTTCTTC.

In this sample, this clonotype turned up a few times. The rearrangement links TRBV20-1 to TRBJ1-2; perhaps TRBD1 as D (6 bases). CDR1 is DFQATT and CDR2 is SNEGSKA in the germline V gene (reference sequence). V lost 5 bases and J 7 bases, leaving 17 bases between the germline ends. The CDR3 length is 13 residues. The CDR3 DNA follows: TGCAGTGCTCCCCGGGACACCTTCGGTGGCTACACCTTC. Protein sequence: CSAPRDTFGGYTF.

The chain has TRBV7-2 and TRBJ2-7; D is ambiguous. The CDR3 is 14 amino acids. The V and J ends lost 2 bases and 3 bases respectively, with 11 bases between them. Germline lookup yields CDR1 SGHTA and CDR2 FQGNSA. CDR3 sequence (DNA): TGTGCCAGCAGCTTAATGCAGTCCCTCTACGAGCAGTACTTC. Translation: CASSLMQSLYEQYF.

This chain connects TRBV6-2 or TRBV6-3 to TRBJ1-1, with D perhaps TRBD1 (6 bases). CDR3 length: 15 residues. Germline CDR1 MNHEY, CDR2 SVGEGT. The ends were cut back, 2 bases at V and 3 bases at J, with 13 bases in the middle. The CDR3 DNA sequence: TGTGCCAGCAGTTACACCTACAGGGAGGACACTGAAGCTTTCTTT. Its protein product is CASSYTYREDTEAFF.

This clonotype was found a few times. The CDR3 protein is CASSLDGYQETQYF. The CDR3 nucleotides read TGTGCCAGCAGTTTGGACGGGTACCAAGAGACCCAGTACTTC. This chain links TRBV6-2 or TRBV6-3 with TRBJ2-5; D unresolved. CDR1 MNHEY and CDR2 SVGEGT come from the germline V gene. The CDR3 totals 14 residues. Trimming shortened V by 4 bases and J by 0 bases, and 9 bases separated the two germline ends.

This clonotype occurred many times. The chain carries TRBV6-1 and TRBJ2-1; D perhaps matches TRBD2 (6 bases). The CDR3 extends over 15 amino acids. Germline values: CDR1 MNHNS, CDR2 SASEGT. Deletions cut 1 base from V and 0 bases from J, with 7 bases between. The CDR3 DNA is TGTGCCAGCAGTGAAGAAGCGGGCTCCTACAATGAGCAGTTCTTC. It codes for CASSEEAGSYNEQFF.

The chain has TRBV20-1 and TRBJ1-5; D perhaps matches TRBD1 (6 bases). Germline values: CDR1 DFQATT, CDR2 SNEGSKA (reference sequence). The CDR3 extends over 14 amino acids. The V and J ends lost 0 bases and 5 bases respectively, with 11 bases between them. The CDR3 DNA is TGCAGTGCTAGAGACAAGACAGGTTATCAGCCCCAGCATTTT. Translation: CSARDKTGYQPQHF.

This clonotype has a count of ten or more. This chain joins TRBV5-1 and TRBJ2-1; unclear D gene. With 1 base removed from V and 10 bases from J, the gap between germline ends came to 6 bases. The length of the CDR3 is 11 residues. Germline V gene lookup returns CDR1 SGHRS and CDR2 YFSETQ. The CDR3 DNA reads TGCGCCAGCAGCTTGTTTGAAGAGCAGTTCTTC. This gives the protein CASSLFEEQFF.

This clonotype has more than one count but fewer than ten. This chain uses TRBV5-1 with TRBJ2-1; 8 bases are a match to TRBD1. The CDR3 has 15 amino acids. CDR1 SGHRS and CDR2 YFSETQ come from the germline V gene. The junction had 9 bases not matched to a gene; V was cut back by 4 bases and J by 6 bases. The CDR3 is CASSIQDRASNEQFF. The CDR3 DNA sequence: TGCGCCAGCAGCATCCAGGACAGGGCATCCAATGAGCAGTTCTTC.

The chain has TRBV12-3 or TRBV12-4 and TRBJ2-2; D is unresolved. CDR3 length: 12 residues. Deletions cut 4 bases from V and 6 bases from J, with 6 bases between. The CDR3 spells CASSSPAGELFF. DNA of the CDR3: TGTGCCAGCAGTTCTCCCGCCGGGGAGCTGTTTTTT.

This clonotype was detected only a few times. This chain uses TRBV12-3 or TRBV12-4 with TRBJ1-6, with D possibly TRBD1 on 6 matching bases. This CDR3 contains 15 residues. Trimming took 5 bases from V and 6 from J, leaving 14 bases between them. The CDR3 sequence: CASSPRTASNSPLHF. The CDR3 coding sequence is TGTGCCAGCAGTCCAAGGACAGCCTCTAATTCACCCCTCCACTTT.

This clonotype has at least ten counts. The gene calls are TRBV12-3 or TRBV12-4 and TRBJ1-1, with unresolved D. CDR3 size: 13 residues. Trimming took off 6 bases at V and 0 bases at J, with 8 bases between the two ends. This CDR3 is CASRKTVNTEAFF. CDR3 DNA sequence: TGTGCCAGCAGGAAGACGGTGAACACTGAAGCTTTCTTT.